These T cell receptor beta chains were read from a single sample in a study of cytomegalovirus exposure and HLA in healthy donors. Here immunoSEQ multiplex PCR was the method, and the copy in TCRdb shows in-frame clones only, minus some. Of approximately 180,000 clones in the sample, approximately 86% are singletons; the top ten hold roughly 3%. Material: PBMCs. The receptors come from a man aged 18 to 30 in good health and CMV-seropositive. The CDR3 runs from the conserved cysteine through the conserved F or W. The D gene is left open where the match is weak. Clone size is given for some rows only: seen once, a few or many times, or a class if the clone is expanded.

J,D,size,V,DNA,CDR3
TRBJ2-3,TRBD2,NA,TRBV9,TGTGCCAGCAGCCCAGCCGGGACTAGCGGACCCGATACGCAGTATTTT,CASSPAGTSGPDTQYF
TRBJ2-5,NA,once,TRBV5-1,TGCGCCAGCAGCTTGGGACAGGAAGAGACCCAGTACTTC,CASSLGQEETQYF
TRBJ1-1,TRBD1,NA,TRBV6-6,TGTGCCAGCAGCTCGACAGGGTGGGCGAACACTGAAGCTTTCTTT,CASSSTGWANTEAFF
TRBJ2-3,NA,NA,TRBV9,TGTGCCAGCAGCGTCCAGGGCACAGATACACAGTATTTT,CASSVQGTDTQYF
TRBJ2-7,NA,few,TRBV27,TGTGCCAGCAGTACTCACGGTGAGGGCTCCTACGAGCAGTACTTC,CASSTHGEGSYEQYF
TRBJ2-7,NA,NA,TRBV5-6,TGTGCCAGCAGCCTCTGGACACCCTACTACGAGCAGTACTTC,CASSLWTPYYEQYF
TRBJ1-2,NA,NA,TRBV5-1,TGCGCCAGCAGCTTGGGTCCAGGGCCGGCAGTCTATGGCTACACCTTC,CASSLGPGPAVYGYTF
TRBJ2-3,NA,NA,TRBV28,TGTGCCAGCAGTTCCCTAGCGCACACAGATACGCAGTATTTT,CASSSLAHTDTQYF
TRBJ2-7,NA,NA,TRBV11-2,TGTGCCAGCAGCTTAGGGAATCTGGCAGGGGCCTACGAGCAGTACTTC,CASSLGNLAGAYEQYF
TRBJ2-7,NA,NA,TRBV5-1,TGCGCCAGCAGCTTGACCGTGGCCGAGCAGTACTTC,CASSLTVAEQYF
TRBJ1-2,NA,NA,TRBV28,TGTGCCAGCAGTTTTAATGGCTACACCTTC,CASSFNGYTF
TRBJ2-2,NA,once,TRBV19,TGTGCCAGTAGTATCGGGAGCACCGGGGAGCTGTTTTTT,CASSIGSTGELFF
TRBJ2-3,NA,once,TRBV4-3,TGCGCCAGCAGCCAGGGGCTTTGGAGCACAGATACGCAGTATTTT,CASSQGLWSTDTQYF
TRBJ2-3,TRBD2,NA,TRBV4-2,TGTGCCAGCAGCCAAGAGTGGGGACTAGCAGATACGCAGTATTTT,CASSQEWGLADTQYF
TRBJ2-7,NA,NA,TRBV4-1,TGCGCCAGCAGCTTTACAGGGACCTACGAGCAGTACTTC,CASSFTGTYEQYF
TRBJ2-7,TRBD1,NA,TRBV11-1,TGTGCCAGCAGCTTGGGGGACAGCGCCTACGAGCAGTACTTC,CASSLGDSAYEQYF
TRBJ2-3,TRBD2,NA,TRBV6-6,TGTGCCGTCTTAGCGGGAGCGACAGATACGCAGTATTTT,CAVLAGATDTQYF
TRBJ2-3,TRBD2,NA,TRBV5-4,TGTGCCAGCAGCTTGGGGGTCGGTGTAGCGGGGGGCCGAGATACGCAGTATTTT,CASSLGVGVAGGRDTQYF